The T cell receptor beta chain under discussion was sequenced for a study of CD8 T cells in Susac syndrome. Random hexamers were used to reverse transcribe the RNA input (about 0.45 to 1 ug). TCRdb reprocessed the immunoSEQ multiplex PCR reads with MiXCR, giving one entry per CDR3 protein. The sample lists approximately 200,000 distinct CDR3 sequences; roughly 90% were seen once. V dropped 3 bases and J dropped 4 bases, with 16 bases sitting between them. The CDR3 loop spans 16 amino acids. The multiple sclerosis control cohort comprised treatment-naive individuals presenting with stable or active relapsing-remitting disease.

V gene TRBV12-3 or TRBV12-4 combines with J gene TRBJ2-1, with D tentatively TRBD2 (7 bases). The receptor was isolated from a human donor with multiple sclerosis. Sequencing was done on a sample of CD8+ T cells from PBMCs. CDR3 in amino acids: CASSLFGGPAYNEQFF. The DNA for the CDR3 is TGTGCCAGCAGTTTGTTCGGGGGGCCCGCATACAATGAGCAGTTCTTC.